This T cell receptor (beta chain) originates from a study of blood T cell repertoires in COVID-19. Looking at the study overall: Nucleic acid was either cDNA or gDNA, and it came from T cells, B-cell-depleted T cells, or PBMCs.

The CDR3 spans 16 residues. The V gene's germline CDR1 is LNHDA and CDR2 SQIVND (reference sequence). V lost 0 bases and J lost 0, with 9 bases in between. This table comes from immunoSEQ multiplex PCR, and its TCRdb copy is limited to in-frame clones, with some not included. There are about 240,000 clones in the sample; around 85% occur only once, and 3% to 4% lies in the top ten. The TCR comes from a woman aged 40 to 49 with acute COVID-19. The J gene is TRBJ2-1, the V gene TRBV19; no clear D gene. The sample comprised PBMCs or T cells enriched from blood (not recorded which). CDR3 sequence reads: CASSIDRPSSYNEQFF. Here the CDR3 DNA reads TGTGCCAGTAGTATAGATCGTCCGAGCTCCTACAATGAGCAGTTCTTC.